One and the same sample provided the 31 T cell receptor beta chains below, sequenced in a study of T-cell memory formation after mild COVID-19. TCRdb reprocessed the 5' RACE reads via MiXCR and lists one record per CDR3 protein. The table lists 470,000 or so distinct CDR3 sequences, 15% to 20% of them singletons. The sample comprised PBMCs or a T cell subset sorted from them (not recorded which). The receptors were sampled from an adult woman who had mild COVID-19 (a few samples of this study predate the infection). Cell type and time point are not known.

The chain uses TRBV7-9 and TRBJ1-1; maybe TRBD1 (5 bases). The CDR3 is 17 residues long. Per the germline V gene, CDR1 is SEHNR and CDR2 is FQNEAQ (reference sequence). Between the trimmed V and J ends, which lost 1 base and 1 base, there was a span of 16 bases. CDR3 sequence reads: CASSLVPGPGPNTEAFF. In DNA form, the CDR3 reads TGTGCCAGCAGCTTAGTCCCTGGGCCAGGGCCGAACACTGAAGCTTTCTTT.

The chain uses TRBV4-2 and TRBJ1-2, with 9 nucleotides matching TRBD1. The CDR3 contains 17 residues. Looked up from germline, CDR1 is LGHNA and CDR2 is YNFKEQ. J lost 6 bases, V lost 5 bases, and 16 bases had no gene match. The CDR3 DNA sequence: TGTGCCAGCAGCACAACCGCAGGACAGGGGCCTCCTCATGGCTACACCTTC. Encoded protein: CASSTTAGQGPPHGYTF.

The J gene is TRBJ1-1, the V gene TRBV27; TRBD1 is a possible D gene (6 bases). The germline gives CDR1 MNHEY, CDR2 SMNVEV (reference sequence). The CDR3 is 16 residues long. V was trimmed by 4 bases and J by 5 bases, leaving 20 bases between them. The CDR3, as DNA: TGTGCCAGCAGTTCACTTCCGGGACAAGGGCGAACTGAAGCTTTCTTT. Protein: CASSSLPGQGRTEAFF.

This clonotype was recorded at least ten times. The chain uses TRBV29-1 and TRBJ1-3; possibly TRBD1 for D (6 bases). Trimming stripped 5 bases from V and 3 bases from J, with 14 bases between. The CDR3 totals 14 residues. Germline V gives CDR1 SQVTM, CDR2 ANQGSEA. The CDR3 sequence is CSVFDRNNGNTIYF. The DNA for the CDR3 is TGCAGCGTTTTCGACAGGAATAATGGAAACACCATATATTTT.

The V gene is TRBV5-1, the J gene TRBJ2-5; TRBD2 matches 8 bases. Germline CDR1 is SGHRS and CDR2 is YFSETQ. Losses at the gene ends were 4 bases for V and 2 bases for J; bases not matched to a gene: 7. The CDR3 is 15 residues long. CDR3 coding DNA: TGCGCCAGCAGCCAGGGACTAGGGACACAAGAGACCCAGTACTTC. Amino acid sequence: CASSQGLGTQETQYF. The complete variable domain, with remaining parts taken from reference TRBV5-1 and TRBJ2-5, reads KAGVTQTPRYLIKTRGQQVTLSCSPISGHRSVSWYQQTPGQGLQFLFEYFSETQRNKGNFPGRFSGRQFSNSRSEMNVSTLELGDSALYLCASSQGLGTQETQYFGPGTRLLVL.

The V call is TRBV12-3 or TRBV12-4, the J call TRBJ1-5; no clear D gene. The CDR3 covers 13 residues. V lost 3 bases to trimming and J lost 7 bases, with 10 bases between them. The CDR3 DNA sequence: TGTGCCAGCAGTTTTTCCACAAGCCAGCCCCAGCATTTT. Translation: CASSFSTSQPQHF.

The chain combines TRBV5-1 with TRBJ2-1; D is uncertain. From germline, CDR1 is SGHRS and CDR2 YFSETQ. V lost 1 base and J 8 bases, leaving 4 bases between the germline ends. CDR3 length: 11 amino acids. The CDR3 DNA is TGCGCCAGCAGCTTGTACCATGAGCAGTTCTTC. Translated, it gives CASSLYHEQFF.

The genes are TRBV24-1 and TRBJ2-2; 15 bases line up with TRBD2. CDR3 length: 19 amino acids. CDR1 is KGHDR and CDR2 is SFDVKD in the germline V gene. Trimming at V came to 4 bases and at J to 4 bases, leaving 9 bases not matched to a gene. The DNA of the CDR3 is TGTGCCACCAGTGACCCCGGACTAGCGGGAGGGCCCGGCACCGGGGAGCTGTTTTTT. Encoded protein: CATSDPGLAGGPGTGELFF.

The rearrangement links TRBV5-4 to TRBJ2-7; no clear D. Germline assignment: CDR1 SGHNT and CDR2 YYREEE (reference sequence). Trimming took off 2 bases at V and 5 bases at J, with 11 bases between the two ends. The CDR3 is made up of 13 amino acids. CDR3 region: CASSFKRGHEQYF. CDR3 DNA: TGTGCCAGCAGCTTTAAGCGTGGACACGAGCAGTACTTC.

This rearrangement joins TRBV3-1 to TRBJ2-7; 8 bases match TRBD2. The length of the CDR3 is 17 residues. The V segment lost 0 bases and the J segment 1 base; nucleotides outside the gene matches: 8. CDR1 and CDR2 from the germline V gene are LGHDT and YNNKEL (reference sequence). Here the CDR3 DNA reads TGTGCCAGCAGCCAAGATCTAGGGGCTAGCGGGTCCTACGAGCAGTACTTC. It encodes CASSQDLGASGSYEQYF.

The rearrangement links TRBV7-6 to TRBJ2-5; D not certain. Germline lookup yields CDR1 SGHVS and CDR2 FNYEAQ. The CDR3 loop spans 13 amino acids. V was cut by 0 bases and J by 4 bases, with 6 bases left in between. CDR3 protein: CASSLAFPETQYF. The CDR3 nucleotides read TGTGCCAGCAGCTTAGCGTTTCCAGAGACCCAGTACTTC.

This clonotype appeared many times. J is TRBJ1-2 and V is TRBV7-9; no clear D gene. The CDR3 runs 15 residues. V lost 3 bases to trimming and J lost 2 bases, with 13 bases between them. Germline CDR1 reads SEHNR; CDR2 reads FQNEAQ (reference sequence). CDR3 sequence reads: CASSFIETWNYGYTF. The CDR3 region has the DNA TGTGCCAGCAGCTTTATCGAGACTTGGAACTATGGCTACACCTTC.

The sample holds a few counts of this clonotype. This chain joins TRBV5-1 and TRBJ2-5; tentatively, D is TRBD2 (5 bases). The CDR3 runs 13 residues. V was cut by 8 bases and J by 5 bases, with 16 bases left in between. Germline V lookup: CDR1 SGHRS, CDR2 YFSETQ. CDR3: CASTPAPGETQYF. In DNA, the CDR3 is TGCGCCAGTACTCCCGCCCCGGGGGAGACCCAGTACTTC.

V and J are TRBV12-3 or TRBV12-4 and TRBJ1-5; D gene uncertain. Trimming cost V 6 bases and J 7 bases, with 10 bases left between them. The length of the CDR3 is 12 residues. Here the CDR3 reads CASRRRVQPQHF. CDR3 bases: TGTGCCAGCAGACGGCGAGTCCAGCCCCAGCATTTT.

V and J are TRBV29-1 and TRBJ1-2; no clear D. The V gene lost 6 bases and the J gene lost 8 bases, with 4 bases spanning the gap. Germline CDR1 is SQVTM and CDR2 is ANQGSEA. The CDR3 is made up of 8 amino acids. The CDR3 spells CSVGGYTF. CDR3 nucleotide sequence: TGCAGCGTAGGGGGCTACACCTTC.

This clonotype has more than one count but fewer than ten. The chain carries TRBV29-1 and TRBJ2-7; possibly TRBD1 for D (6 bases). Trimming took 5 bases from V and 2 from J, leaving 22 bases between them. Germline V CDR1 and CDR2: SQVTM, ANQGSEA. This CDR3 is built from 16 residues. CDR3 DNA sequence: TGCAGCGTTCTCGTAGCCGGGACATATGATCCCTACGAGCAGTACTTC. Translation gives CSVLVAGTYDPYEQYF.

J is TRBJ2-5 and V is TRBV2; 8 nucleotides agree with TRBD1. CDR1 SNHLY and CDR2 FYNNEI come from the germline V gene. V shed 10 bases, J shed 5 bases, and the junction held 9 bases outside the gene matches. The CDR3 runs 13 residues. In nucleotides, the CDR3 is TGTGCCACATATGACAGGGGTGAGGAGACCCAGTACTTC. Its translation is CATYDRGEETQYF.

The chain uses TRBV4-1 and TRBJ2-5, with 10 bases identical to TRBD1. The CDR3 runs to 16 residues. V shed 1 base, J shed 4 bases, and the junction held 6 bases outside the gene matches. The germline V gene has CDR1 MGHRA and CDR2 YSYEKL. CDR3: CASSQGTGGRGETQYF. CDR3 nucleotide sequence: TGCGCCAGCAGCCAAGGGACAGGGGGTCGGGGAGAGACCCAGTACTTC.

This clonotype was picked up a small number of times. The chain has TRBV30 and TRBJ2-1, with D perhaps being TRBD1 or TRBD2 (5 bases each). The germline V gene encodes CDR1 GTSNPN and CDR2 SVGIG (reference sequence). The CDR3 covers 16 residues. V lost 3 bases, J lost 5 bases, and 20 bases lay in between. The CDR3 protein is CAWSQKRRLGDNEQFF. In DNA form, the CDR3 reads TGTGCCTGGAGCCAGAAAAGAAGGTTGGGGGACAATGAGCAGTTCTTC.

This clonotype was seen a single time. The chain recombines TRBV6-6 with TRBJ2-2; no firm D call. CDR1 is MNHNY and CDR2 is SVGAGI in the germline V gene (reference sequence). The CDR3 covers 13 residues. Trimming shortened V by 4 bases and J by 7 bases, and 10 bases separated the two germline ends. CDR3 residues: CASSCPGCGELFF. In DNA, the CDR3 is TGTGCCAGCAGTTGCCCCGGGTGCGGGGAGCTGTTTTTT.

This clonotype was seen only a few times. The chain couples TRBV12-3 or TRBV12-4 to TRBJ2-3; 9 bases line up with TRBD2. V lost 1 base, J lost 3 bases, and 5 bases stayed unmatched. The CDR3 has 16 residues. The CDR3 region has the DNA TGTGCCAGCAGTTTAGGAACTAGCGGGCCTACAGATACGCAGTATTTT. This translates into CASSLGTSGPTDTQYF.

This clonotype was picked up a small number of times. The chain carries TRBV12-3 or TRBV12-4 and TRBJ2-1, with 11 bases matching TRBD2. J was trimmed by 5 bases and V by 6 bases; bases with no gene match: 6. CDR3 length equals 15 residues. The CDR3 reads CASSPRGLADNEQFF. DNA of the CDR3: TGTGCCAGCAGCCCCCGGGGACTAGCGGACAATGAGCAGTTCTTC.

The rearrangement links TRBV4-3 to TRBJ2-1, with a weak D call TRBD1 (5 bases). The ends were cut back, 2 bases at V and 5 bases at J, with 13 bases in the middle. Germline lookup yields CDR1 LGHNA and CDR2 YSLEER. CDR3 length: 15 amino acids. The CDR3 loop is CASSQRVTGNNEQFF. CDR3 DNA: TGCGCCAGCAGCCAACGGGTCACAGGTAACAATGAGCAGTTCTTC.

V and J are TRBV5-1 and TRBJ2-1; D is possibly TRBD2 (7 bases). Looked up from germline, CDR1 is SGHRS and CDR2 is YFSETQ. The ends were cut back, 0 bases at V and 5 bases at J, with 18 bases in the middle. The CDR3 spans 17 residues. CDR3 amino acids: CASSLAEGGGPHNEQFF. The CDR3 DNA reads as TGCGCCAGCAGCTTGGCCGAGGGGGGGGGGCCCCACAATGAGCAGTTCTTC.

This clonotype was seen only a few times. This chain uses TRBV3-1 with TRBJ1-4, with D possibly matching TRBD1 (5 bases). The CDR3 sequence is 16 residues long. Germline CDR1 LGHDT, CDR2 YNNKEL (reference sequence). The ends were cut back, 4 bases at V and 5 bases at J, with 17 bases in the middle. The CDR3 is CASSLHEGARNEKLFF. DNA of the CDR3: TGTGCCAGCAGCCTGCATGAAGGGGCGCGGAATGAAAAACTGTTTTTT.

The V gene is TRBV27, the J gene TRBJ2-7, with 12 bases that match TRBD2. The germline gives CDR1 MNHEY, CDR2 SMNVEV (reference sequence). CDR3 size: 16 residues. Trimming cost V 4 bases and J 3 bases; bases outside gene matches: 7. The CDR3, as DNA: TGTGCCAGCAGTTCTCGACTAGCGGGAGAACTCTACGAGCAGTACTTC. It yields the protein CASSSRLAGELYEQYF.

The chain carries TRBV30 and TRBJ2-2; D may match TRBD1 or TRBD2 (5 bases each). Germline CDR1 and CDR2: GTSNPN and SVGIG (reference sequence). V was clipped by 0 bases and J by 4 bases, with 18 bases between them. The CDR3 is made up of 17 amino acids. The CDR3 region is CAWSVGVGSFGTGELFF. Here the CDR3 DNA reads TGTGCCTGGAGTGTAGGGGTAGGGAGCTTCGGCACCGGGGAGCTGTTTTTT.

In this sample, this clonotype turned up many times. This chain uses TRBV15 with TRBJ2-1; maybe TRBD1 (5 bases). The CDR3 loop spans 15 amino acids. Germline values: CDR1 LNHNV, CDR2 YYDKDF (reference sequence). Trimming pared 2 bases from V and 4 bases from J, leaving 12 bases between. The CDR3 loop is CATSRQGLWYNEQFF. The DNA for the CDR3 is TGTGCCACCAGCAGACAGGGCCTGTGGTACAATGAGCAGTTCTTC.

The rearrangement uses TRBV9 and TRBJ2-7, with unresolved D. This CDR3 has 13 residues. Germline CDR1 and CDR2: SGDLS and YYNGEE. Trimming took 6 bases from V and 1 from J, leaving 11 bases between them. The CDR3 DNA sequence: TGTGCCAGCACCCTGGCGGTGTCCTACGAGCAGTACTTC. Protein product: CASTLAVSYEQYF. The whole variable domain, remainder taken from reference TRBV9 and TRBJ2-7, is DSGVTQTPKHLITATGQRVTLRCSPRSGDLSVYWYQQSLDQGLQFLIQYYNGEERAKGNILERFSAQQFPDLHSELNLSSLELGDSALYFCASTLAVSYEQYFGPGTRLTVT.

This clonotype appeared many times. The J gene is TRBJ2-1, the V gene TRBV11-2; D possibly uses TRBD1 or TRBD2 (5 bases each). Germline-derived CDR1 and CDR2 are SGHAT and FQNNGV. The V end lost 1 base, the J end lost 0 bases, and 10 bases lay between the germline ends. This CDR3 has 16 residues. In DNA form, the CDR3 reads TGTGCCAGCAGCTTAGGGGGCACTAGCTCCTACAATGAGCAGTTCTTC. As protein: CASSLGGTSSYNEQFF.

This clonotype was detected only a few times. This rearrangement joins TRBV27 to TRBJ1-1; TRBD1 agrees at 8 bases. This CDR3 spans 16 amino acids. J lost 5 bases, V lost 4 bases, and 12 bases had no gene match. Germline CDR1 and CDR2: MNHEY and SMNVEV (reference sequence). For the CDR3, the DNA is TGTGCCAGCAGTTCCCCCAGGGGGCGAGTGGAAACTGAAGCTTTCTTT. Protein sequence: CASSSPRGRVETEAFF.